One and the same sample provided the 30 T cell receptor beta chains below, sequenced in a study of blood T cell repertoires in COVID-19. Here immunoSEQ multiplex PCR was the method, and the copy in TCRdb shows in-frame clones only, minus some. The sample holds 99,000 or so clones, 84% seen once. The sequencing input was peripheral blood. These receptors were taken from a man in his 70s with active or convalescent COVID-19.

The gene calls are TRBV6-5 and TRBJ2-5; D may be TRBD2 (6 bases). V lost 5 bases and J lost 3, with 13 bases in between. This CDR3 has 14 amino acids. Germline loops: CDR1 MNHEY, CDR2 SVGAGI. CDR3 residues: CASSRLVGEETQYF. CDR3 nucleotides: TGTGCCAGCAGTCGACTAGTAGGGGAAGAGACCCAGTACTTC.

V usage is TRBV12-3 or TRBV12-4 and J usage is TRBJ2-1; D not certain. V was clipped by 5 bases and J by 7 bases, with 6 bases between them. The CDR3 loop spans 11 amino acids. In nucleotides, the CDR3 is TGTGCCAGCAGTCAACTGAATGAGCAGTTCTTC. Its translation: CASSQLNEQFF.

V is TRBV30 and J is TRBJ1-3; tentative D call: TRBD1 (6 bases). Trimming removed 7 bases from V and 0 bases from J, with 16 bases in between. The germline V gene encodes CDR1 GTSNPN and CDR2 SVGIG (reference sequence). This CDR3 has 15 amino acids. The CDR3, as DNA: TGTGCCTTTTGGCCAGGGGAAAACTCTGGAAACACCATATATTTT. It specifies CAFWPGENSGNTIYF.

The chain joins TRBV25-1 to TRBJ1-4, with D unclear. Germline CDR1 MGHDK, CDR2 SYGVNS. The length of the CDR3 is 13 residues. The V end was cut by 11 bases, the J end by 0 bases, with 10 bases between. The CDR3 nucleotides are TGTGCCGCGGCGGGGTCAACTAATGAAAAACTGTTTTTT. This codes for CAAAGSTNEKLFF.

The genes are TRBV28 and TRBJ1-6, with D uncertain. Germline CDR1 is MDHEN and CDR2 is SYDVKM. Trimming removed 5 bases at V and 0 bases at J, with 20 bases between. CDR3 size: 19 residues. CDR3 in DNA: TGTGCCAGCAGTCCTACCCTCCGGCAGGTTAGCTCCTATAATTCACCCCTCCACTTT. It encodes CASSPTLRQVSSYNSPLHF.

J is TRBJ1-2 and V is TRBV20-1; perhaps TRBD1 as D (5 bases). The CDR3 consists of 11 residues. Germline V lookup: CDR1 DFQATT, CDR2 SNEGSKA (reference sequence). V was shortened by 3 bases and J by 5 bases, with 7 bases between the two germline ends. DNA for the CDR3: TGCAGTGCTAGCAGGGAATATGGCTACACCTTC. Translation: CSASREYGYTF.

Of note for this clone: At one end the junction does not follow the germline gene, possibly because of a read error. The chain employs TRBV7-7 and TRBJ2-3; D is unclear. This CDR3 comprises 13 residues. Per the germline V gene, CDR1 is SSHAT and CDR2 is FNYEAQ (reference sequence). CDR3: CASSLGVGDTQYF. DNA for the CDR3: TGTGCTAGCAGCTTAGGAGTCGGAGATACGCAGTATTTT. Combining the CDR3 with reference TRBV7-7 and TRBJ2-3 gives the whole variable domain GAGVSQSPRYKVTKRGQDVTLRCDPISSHATLYWYQQALGQGPEFLTYFNYEAQPDKSGLPSDRFSAERPEGSISTLTIQRTEQRDSAMYRCASSLGVGDTQYFGPGTRLTVL.

This rearrangement joins TRBV7-8 to TRBJ1-4; D remains ambiguous. The CDR3 extends over 17 amino acids. V was shortened by 3 bases and J by 0 bases, with 14 bases between the two germline ends. The germline CDR1 and CDR2 sequences are SGHVS and FQNEAQ. CDR3 nucleotides: TGTGCCAGCAGCTTCTCGACTAACCCTGCAACTAATGAAAAACTGTTTTTT. Protein product: CASSFSTNPATNEKLFF.

V and J are TRBV9 and TRBJ2-5, with TRBD2 identical over 11 bases. Unmatched junction bases numbered 5, after V lost 2 bases and J lost 2 bases. CDR3 length equals 16 residues. Germline CDR1 and CDR2: SGDLS and YYNGEE. The CDR3 spells CASSVNSGGGQETQYF. In DNA form, the CDR3 reads TGTGCCAGCAGCGTCAATAGCGGGGGGGGTCAAGAGACCCAGTACTTC.

Note on this clone: At the DNA level, this CDR3 is encoded by other sequences in the same sample as well. J is TRBJ2-5 and V is TRBV6-5; D perhaps matches TRBD2 (5 bases). CDR1 and CDR2 (germline): MNHEY, SVGAGI. Trimming removed 5 bases from V and 8 bases from J, with 9 bases in between. The CDR3 has 11 residues. The CDR3 reads CASSTRETQYF. CDR3 nucleotides: TGTGCCAGCAGTACTAGGGAAACCCAGTACTTC.

The chain links TRBV6-5 to TRBJ2-2; 7 bases are a match to TRBD1. V was pared by 7 bases and J by 1 base, with 6 bases of the junction left unmatched. The V gene's germline CDR1 is MNHEY and CDR2 SVGAGI. The CDR3 runs 15 residues. The CDR3 sequence is CASTRQGRNTGELFF. The CDR3 DNA reads TGTGCCAGCACCAGACAGGGTAGGAACACCGGGGAGCTGTTTTTT.

This rearrangement joins TRBV6-4 to TRBJ2-1; TRBD1 might be the D (5 bases). The V end was cut by 5 bases, the J end by 0 bases, with 8 bases between. In germline, CDR1 is MRHNA, CDR2 SNTAGT. The CDR3 has 14 residues. The CDR3 bases are TGTGCCAGCAGTCGCGACAGCTCCTACAATGAGCAGTTCTTC. Protein: CASSRDSSYNEQFF.

This chain connects TRBV6-5 to TRBJ1-2; D might be TRBD1 (6 bases). V lost 2 bases and J 2 bases, leaving 12 bases between the germline ends. CDR3 length equals 15 residues. The germline V gene has CDR1 MNHEY and CDR2 SVGAGI. The CDR3 coding sequence is TGTGCCAGCAGTTACGCCGGGACACCAAACTATGGCTACACCTTC. This sequence encodes CASSYAGTPNYGYTF.

The J gene is TRBJ1-5, the V gene TRBV21-1. TRBV21-1 is listed as a pseudogene. The CDR3 totals 13 residues. CDR3 nucleotides: TGTGCCAGCATCCCTACCCGGAGACAGCCCCAGCATTTT. Translated, it gives CASIPTRRQPQHF.

With respect to this clone: At the DNA level, this CDR3 is encoded by other sequences in the same sample as well. CDR3 DNA sequence: TGCGCCAGCAGCCAAGTCGAAGAGAACTATGGCTACACCTTC. Protein sequence: CASSQVEENYGYTF. The chain joins TRBV4-1 to TRBJ1-2; no firm D call. This CDR3 spans 14 amino acids. Germline V CDR1 and CDR2: MGHRA, YSYEKL. The V gene lost 1 base and the J gene lost 2 bases, with 8 bases spanning the gap.

V is TRBV18 and J is TRBJ2-2; TRBD1 matches at 8 bases. CDR3 length: 17 residues. Germline assignment: CDR1 KGHSH and CDR2 LQKENI. After removal of 3 bases from V and 6 bases from J, the junction contained 12 bases not matched to a gene. This CDR3 is CASSPYGQGSFSGELFF. CDR3 coding DNA: TGTGCCAGCTCACCCTACGGACAGGGCAGTTTTTCCGGGGAGCTGTTTTTT.

J is TRBJ1-3 and V is TRBV12-2; the table calls TRBD1, which could not be checked here. TRBV12-2 is labeled a pseudogene. This CDR3 contains 15 residues. The CDR3 is CASRLTDRGGNTIYF. The CDR3 DNA is TGTGCAAGTCGCCTTACGGACAGGGGTGGAAACACCATATATTTT.

This clone came up a few times. This chain uses TRBV11-3 with TRBJ2-7; 13 positions match TRBD2. Germline values: CDR1 SGHNT, CDR2 YENEEA. This CDR3 has 16 amino acids. The trim removed 1 base at V and 2 bases at J, leaving 2 bases unmatched. The CDR3 loop is CASSLGTSGGAYEQYF. The CDR3 bases are TGTGCCAGCAGCTTAGGGACTAGCGGGGGAGCCTACGAGCAGTACTTC.

The chain employs TRBV19 and TRBJ1-6; maybe TRBD1 (5 bases). Germline loops: CDR1 LNHDA, CDR2 SQIVND (reference sequence). Trimming took 7 bases from V and 7 from J, leaving 20 bases between them. The CDR3 runs 16 residues. CDR3 nucleotide sequence: TGTGCCAGTACCCGCTATGGGGGGAGTGAAAATTCACCCCTCCACTTT. Residues: CASTRYGGSENSPLHF.

The chain uses TRBV7-9 and TRBJ1-2; 7 bases fit TRBD1. V gave up 5 bases and J gave up 4 bases; unmatched junction bases: 10. The germline CDR1 and CDR2 sequences are SEHNR and FQNEAQ (reference sequence). This CDR3 is built from 15 residues. CDR3 in DNA: TGTGCCAGCAGCCCAAAGGACAGGCCCGCCTATGGCTACACCTTC. It is translated as CASSPKDRPAYGYTF.

This clone was seen only once. V usage is TRBV5-4 and J usage is TRBJ2-2; TRBD1 matches at 9 bases. Germline-derived CDR1 and CDR2 are SGHNT and YYREEE (reference sequence). CDR3 length: 17 amino acids. Losses at the gene ends were 4 bases for V and 0 bases for J; bases not matched to a gene: 7. Here the CDR3 reads CASSHTGQGSNTGELFF. The CDR3 DNA sequence: TGTGCCAGCAGCCACACGGGACAGGGCTCGAACACCGGGGAGCTGTTTTTT.

The V gene is TRBV6-5, the J gene TRBJ2-5; 11 bases are a match to TRBD1. This CDR3 is 15 amino acids long. The V gene's germline CDR1 is MNHEY and CDR2 SVGAGI. The trim removed 9 bases at V and 5 bases at J, leaving 11 bases unmatched. CDR3 nucleotides: TGTGCCAGTAAATGGACAGGGGGCCGGGAGGAGACCCAGTACTTC. Residues: CASKWTGGREETQYF.

V and J are TRBV30 and TRBJ1-2, with 8 bases fitting TRBD1. There are 13 residues in the CDR3. V was pared by 7 bases and J by 5 bases, with 9 bases of the junction left unmatched. From germline, CDR1 is GTSNPN and CDR2 SVGIG (reference sequence). Written as DNA, the CDR3 is TGTGCCTTCAGGGGGCGACGGAATTATGGCTACACCTTC. It translates to CAFRGRRNYGYTF.

This clone was found a few times. The chain is built from TRBV30 and TRBJ1-5, with unresolved D. V was cut by 2 bases and J by 0 bases, with 8 bases left in between. The length of the CDR3 is 14 residues. The germline CDR1 and CDR2 sequences are GTSNPN and SVGIG (reference sequence). The CDR3 loop is CAWSSVFSNQPQHF. CDR3 nucleotide sequence: TGTGCCTGGAGTTCGGTCTTTAGCAATCAGCCCCAGCATTTT.

Written as DNA, the CDR3 is TGTGCCTGGAGTGTTACGGTTGATAATTCACCCCTCCACTTT. This translates into CAWSVTVDNSPLHF. This chain joins TRBV30 and TRBJ1-6; unclear D gene. This CDR3 spans 14 amino acids. Germline V gene data show CDR1 as GTSNPN and CDR2 as SVGIG (reference sequence). Trimming took 0 bases from V and 5 from J, leaving 8 bases between them.

This CDR3 reads CASSLFATGETQYF. CDR3 nucleotide sequence: TGTGCCAGCAGCCTCTTCGCGACAGGGGAGACCCAGTACTTC. The V call is TRBV3-1 (or the pseudogene TRBV3-2), the J call TRBJ2-5; TRBD1 agrees at 7 bases. Trimming cost V 4 bases and J 5 bases; bases outside gene matches: 7. This CDR3 is built from 14 residues. Germline loops: CDR1 LGHDT, CDR2 YNNKEL (reference sequence).

This rearrangement joins TRBV3-1 (or the pseudogene TRBV3-2) to TRBJ2-7, with 9 bases matching TRBD1. Germline trimming cut 1 base from V and 4 bases from J; bases unmatched to any gene: 5. The CDR3 extends over 15 amino acids. Germline values: CDR1 LGHDT, CDR2 YNNKEL (reference sequence). The CDR3 DNA follows: TGTGCCAGCAGCCAAGGATGGACAGGGGTGTACGAGCAGTACTTC. This gives the protein CASSQGWTGVYEQYF.

This clone was seen a handful of times. The rearrangement joins TRBV18 to TRBJ1-5; TRBD1 might be the D (6 bases). The CDR3 has 13 amino acids. The germline gives CDR1 KGHSH, CDR2 LQKENI. V lost 5 bases and J lost 5, with 10 bases in between. The CDR3 reads CASSTDRYQPQHF. CDR3 DNA: TGTGCCAGCTCAACGGACAGATATCAGCCCCAGCATTTT.

The chain joins TRBV11-2 to TRBJ2-5, with TRBD2 identical over 7 bases. CDR1 and CDR2 (germline): SGHAT, FQNNGV. CDR3 length: 14 amino acids. The ends lost 5 bases at V and 5 bases at J; junction bases unmatched: 8. The CDR3 sequence: CASSRGGDKETQYF. CDR3 DNA sequence: TGTGCCAGCAGCCGCGGGGGAGACAAGGAGACCCAGTACTTC.

As regards this clone: The sample carries other DNA sequences with the same CDR3. The chain has TRBV7-9 and TRBJ2-3, with 7 bases that match TRBD2. J was trimmed by 3 bases and V by 4 bases; bases with no gene match: 13. The CDR3 totals 17 residues. The germline gives CDR1 SEHNR, CDR2 FQNEAQ (reference sequence). CDR3 in amino acids: CASSSPTRKGGTDTQYF. CDR3 DNA sequence: TGTGCCAGCAGCTCCCCCACAAGAAAGGGAGGGACAGATACGCAGTATTTT.